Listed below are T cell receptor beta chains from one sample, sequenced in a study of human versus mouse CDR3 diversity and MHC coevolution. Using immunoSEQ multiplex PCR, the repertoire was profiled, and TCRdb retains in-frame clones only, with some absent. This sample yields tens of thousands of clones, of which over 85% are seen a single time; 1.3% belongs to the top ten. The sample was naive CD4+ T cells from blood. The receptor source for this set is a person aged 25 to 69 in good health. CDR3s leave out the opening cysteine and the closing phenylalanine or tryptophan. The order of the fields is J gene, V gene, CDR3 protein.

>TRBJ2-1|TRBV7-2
ASSLSPQGSYNEQF
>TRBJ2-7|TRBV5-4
ASSWTSGRAMEQY
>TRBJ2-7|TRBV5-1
ASSPGLAGGWEQY
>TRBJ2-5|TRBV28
ASTPDWREQY
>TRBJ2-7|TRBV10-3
AISGAAGMTEQY
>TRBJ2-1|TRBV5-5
ASSLGPLSNEQF
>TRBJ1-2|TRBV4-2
ASSLPGQNYGYT
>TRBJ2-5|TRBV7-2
ASSSREAPETQY
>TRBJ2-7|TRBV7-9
ASSLEGTPYEQY
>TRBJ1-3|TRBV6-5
ASSLLWDSGNTIY
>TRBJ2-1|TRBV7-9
ASSPPGQKYNEQF
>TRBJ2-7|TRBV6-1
ASRQLTRVGYEQY
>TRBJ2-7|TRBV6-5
ASSYSWSGKIYEQY
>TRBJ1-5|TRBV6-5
ASSRQGSNQPQH
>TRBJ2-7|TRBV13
ASSLRRGLASVPYEQY
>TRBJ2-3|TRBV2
ASSLLGQGADTQY
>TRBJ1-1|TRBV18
ASSPPGQDGEAF
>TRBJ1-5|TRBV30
AWRGASNQPQH
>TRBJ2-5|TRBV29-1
SVDRLRGSEETQY
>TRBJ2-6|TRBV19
ASRPLQGSGANVLT
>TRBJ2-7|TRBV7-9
ASSLGTPSHEQY
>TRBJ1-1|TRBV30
AWEGKNTEAF
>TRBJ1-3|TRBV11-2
ASSAGNSGNTIY
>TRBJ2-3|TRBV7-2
ASSLGLATDTQY
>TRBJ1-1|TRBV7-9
ASSLPRQGLNTEAF
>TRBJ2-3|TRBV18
ASSPPNTRTDRRGTQY
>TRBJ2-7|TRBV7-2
ASSVLAGGPNEQY
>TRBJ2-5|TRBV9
ASSASGQGYETQY